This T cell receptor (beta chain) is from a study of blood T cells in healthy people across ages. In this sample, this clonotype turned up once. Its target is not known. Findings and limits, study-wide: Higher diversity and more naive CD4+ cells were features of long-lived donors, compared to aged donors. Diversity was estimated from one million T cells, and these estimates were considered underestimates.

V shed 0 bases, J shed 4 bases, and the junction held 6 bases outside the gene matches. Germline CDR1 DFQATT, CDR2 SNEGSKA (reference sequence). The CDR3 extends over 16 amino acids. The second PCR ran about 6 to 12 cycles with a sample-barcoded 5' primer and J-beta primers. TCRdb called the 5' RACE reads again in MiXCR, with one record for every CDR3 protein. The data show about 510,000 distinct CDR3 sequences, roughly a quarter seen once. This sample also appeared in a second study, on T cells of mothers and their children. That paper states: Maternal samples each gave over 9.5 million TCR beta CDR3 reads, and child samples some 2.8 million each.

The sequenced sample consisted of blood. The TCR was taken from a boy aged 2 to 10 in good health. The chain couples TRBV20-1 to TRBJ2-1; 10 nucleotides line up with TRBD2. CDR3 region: CSARDLGLAEYNEQFF. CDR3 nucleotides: TGCAGTGCTAGAGATCTAGGACTAGCGGAATACAATGAGCAGTTCTTC.